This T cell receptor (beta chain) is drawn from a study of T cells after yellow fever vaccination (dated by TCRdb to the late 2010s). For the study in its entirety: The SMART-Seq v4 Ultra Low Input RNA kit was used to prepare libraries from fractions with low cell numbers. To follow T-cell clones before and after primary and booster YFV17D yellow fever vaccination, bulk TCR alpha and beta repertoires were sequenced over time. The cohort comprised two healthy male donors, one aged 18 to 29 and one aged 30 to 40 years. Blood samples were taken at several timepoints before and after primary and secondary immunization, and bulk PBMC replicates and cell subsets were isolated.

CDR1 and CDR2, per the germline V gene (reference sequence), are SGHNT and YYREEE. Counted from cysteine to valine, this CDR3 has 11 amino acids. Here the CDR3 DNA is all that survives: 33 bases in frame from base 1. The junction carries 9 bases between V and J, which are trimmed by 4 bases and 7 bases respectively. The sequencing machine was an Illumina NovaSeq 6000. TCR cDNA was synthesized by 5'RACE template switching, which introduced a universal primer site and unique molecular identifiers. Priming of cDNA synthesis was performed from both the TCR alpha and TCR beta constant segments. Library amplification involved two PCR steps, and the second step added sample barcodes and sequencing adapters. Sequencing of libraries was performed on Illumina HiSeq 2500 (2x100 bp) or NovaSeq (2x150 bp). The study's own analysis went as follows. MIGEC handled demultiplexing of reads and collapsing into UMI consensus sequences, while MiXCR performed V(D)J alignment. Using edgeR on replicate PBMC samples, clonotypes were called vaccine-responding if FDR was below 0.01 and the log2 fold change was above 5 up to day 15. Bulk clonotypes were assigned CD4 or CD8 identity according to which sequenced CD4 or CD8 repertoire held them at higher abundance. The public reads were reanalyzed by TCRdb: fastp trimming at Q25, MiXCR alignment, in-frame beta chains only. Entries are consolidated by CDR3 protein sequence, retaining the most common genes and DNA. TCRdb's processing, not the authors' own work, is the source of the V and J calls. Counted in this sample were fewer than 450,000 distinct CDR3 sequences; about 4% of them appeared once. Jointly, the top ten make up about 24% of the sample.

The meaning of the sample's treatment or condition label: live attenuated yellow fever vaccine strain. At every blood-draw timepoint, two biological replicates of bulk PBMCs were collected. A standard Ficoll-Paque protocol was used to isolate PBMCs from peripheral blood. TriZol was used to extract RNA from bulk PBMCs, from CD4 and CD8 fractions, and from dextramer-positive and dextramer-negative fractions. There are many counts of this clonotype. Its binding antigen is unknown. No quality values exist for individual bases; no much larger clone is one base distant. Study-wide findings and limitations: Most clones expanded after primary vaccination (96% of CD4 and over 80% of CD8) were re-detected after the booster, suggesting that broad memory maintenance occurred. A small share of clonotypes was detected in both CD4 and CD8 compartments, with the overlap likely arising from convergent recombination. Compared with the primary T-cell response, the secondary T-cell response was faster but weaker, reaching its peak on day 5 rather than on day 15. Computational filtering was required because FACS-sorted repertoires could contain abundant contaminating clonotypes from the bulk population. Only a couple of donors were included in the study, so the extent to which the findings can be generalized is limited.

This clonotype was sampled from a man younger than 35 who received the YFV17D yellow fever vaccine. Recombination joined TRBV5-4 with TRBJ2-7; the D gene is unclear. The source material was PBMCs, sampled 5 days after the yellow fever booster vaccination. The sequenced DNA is TGTGCCAGCAGCCAACACGGGGAGCAGTACGTC. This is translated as CASSQHGEQYV.